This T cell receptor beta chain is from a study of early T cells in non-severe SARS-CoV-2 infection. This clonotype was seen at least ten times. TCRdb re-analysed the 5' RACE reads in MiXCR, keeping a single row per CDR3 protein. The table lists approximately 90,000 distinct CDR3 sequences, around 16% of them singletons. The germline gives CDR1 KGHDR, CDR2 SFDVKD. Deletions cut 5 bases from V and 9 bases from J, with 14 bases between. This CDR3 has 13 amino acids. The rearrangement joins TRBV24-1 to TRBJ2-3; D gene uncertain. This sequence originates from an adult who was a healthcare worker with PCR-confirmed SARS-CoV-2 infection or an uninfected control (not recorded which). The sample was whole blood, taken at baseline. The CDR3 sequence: CATSGSGVWTQYF. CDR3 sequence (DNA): TGTGCCACCAGTGGTTCAGGCGTGTGGACGCAGTATTTT.